Each of the 18 T cell receptor beta chains below was sequenced from the same sample in a study of identical twins listed by TCRdb under 2016. Preparation of the library involved 5' RACE. The run used an Illumina HiSeq 2000. TCRdb applied fastp at Q25 and MiXCR to the public reads, then kept only in-frame beta chains. Identical CDR3 protein sequences are pooled into one entry, listed with their most common genes and DNA. This sample is represented by approximately 620,000 distinct CDR3 sequences; more than 6.5% of them were singletons. In total, the top ten clones hold around 0.95% of the sample. In addition, the sample was reused for a study of yellow fever vaccine responses in identical twins.

The sequencing input was PBMCs. The receptors shown here come from a woman under 30 in good health.

In its sample, this clonotype was seen many times. The DNA for the CDR3 is TGTGCCAGCAGTCGGACAGGGACCGGGGAGCTGTTTTTT. Residues: CASSRTGTGELFF. The rearrangement links TRBV7-2 to TRBJ2-2; 8 bases match TRBD1. Unmatched junction bases numbered 2, after V lost 6 bases and J lost 5 bases. Per germline, CDR1 SGHTA and CDR2 FQGNSA. This CDR3 is built from 13 residues.

This clonotype was recorded at least ten times. The gene calls are TRBV5-4 and TRBJ2-1, with 9 bases lining up with TRBD2. CDR3 length: 18 residues. After removal of 0 bases from V and 1 base from J, the junction contained 8 bases not matched to a gene. Germline CDR1 and CDR2: SGHNT and YYREEE (reference sequence). The CDR3 region is CASSLGGAGGPSYNEQFF. Written as DNA, the CDR3 is TGTGCCAGCAGCTTGGGGGGAGCGGGGGGCCCTTCCTACAATGAGCAGTTCTTC. Supplemented by reference TRBV5-4 and TRBJ2-1, the full variable domain reads ETGVTQSPTHLIKTRGQQVTLRCSSQSGHNTVSWYQQALGQGPQFIFQYYREEENGRGNFPPRFSGLQFPNYSSELNVNALELDDSALYLCASSLGGAGGPSYNEQFFGPGTRLTVL.

The chain links TRBV6-6 to TRBJ2-7; weak D call: TRBD2 (5 bases). Per germline, CDR1 MNHNY and CDR2 SVGAGI (reference sequence). V lost 11 bases and J 2 bases, leaving 10 bases between the germline ends. CDR3 length: 11 residues. CDR3 DNA sequence: TGTGCCGGCGGACTCCCCTACGAGCAGTACTTC. Translation gives CAGGLPYEQYF.

This clonotype was detected many times. The rearrangement links TRBV5-6 to TRBJ2-7, with D perhaps assigned TRBD1 or TRBD2 (5 bases each). Germline V lookup: CDR1 SGHDT, CDR2 YYEEEE. With 5 bases removed from V and 1 base from J, the gap between germline ends came to 10 bases. The CDR3 totals 13 residues. The CDR3 coding sequence is TGTGCCAGCAGACGGGGCCTTTCCTACGAGCAGTACTTC. It translates to CASRRGLSYEQYF. The whole variable domain, filled in from reference TRBV5-6 and TRBJ2-7, reads DAGVTQSPTHLIKTRGQQVTLRCSPKSGHDTVSWYQQALGQGPQFIFQYYEEEERQRGNFPDRFSGHQFPNYSSELNVNALLLGDSALYLCASRRGLSYEQYFGPGTRLTVT.

V usage is TRBV19 and J usage is TRBJ1-1; maybe TRBD1 (6 bases). V was trimmed by 4 bases and J by 1 base, leaving 22 bases between them. Per germline, CDR1 LNHDA and CDR2 SQIVND (reference sequence). The CDR3 extends over 18 amino acids. The DNA for the CDR3 is TGTGCCAGTAGTACGGCTTTGGGGCTCCGACAGGAGAACACTGAAGCTTTCTTT. This gives the protein CASSTALGLRQENTEAFF.

This clonotype was seen just once. The V call is TRBV27, the J call TRBJ2-3, with 10 positions matching TRBD2. Germline CDR1 MNHEY, CDR2 SMNVEV (reference sequence). V was pared by 6 bases and J by 6 bases, with 3 bases of the junction left unmatched. The CDR3 has 13 residues. CDR3 region: CASRLAGVDTQYF. The CDR3 DNA is TGTGCCAGCAGGCTAGCGGGAGTGGATACGCAGTATTTT.

The rearrangement uses TRBV2 and TRBJ2-7; TRBD1 matches 9 bases. The germline V gene has CDR1 SNHLY and CDR2 FYNNEI. V was pared by 6 bases and J by 1 base, with 4 bases of the junction left unmatched. The CDR3 totals 14 residues. Written as DNA, the CDR3 is TGTGCCAGCAGGCGGGACAGGGTGTCCTACGAGCAGTACTTC. Encoded protein: CASRRDRVSYEQYF.

This clonotype was seen ten or more times. The chain combines TRBV29-1 with TRBJ1-1; no firm D call. Germline CDR1 and CDR2: SQVTM and ANQGSEA. V was clipped by 1 base and J by 2 bases, with 17 bases between them. CDR3 length equals 16 residues. CDR3 region: CSVEARRSGKNTEAFF. CDR3 nucleotides: TGCAGCGTTGAAGCTCGCCGCTCGGGAAAAAACACTGAAGCTTTCTTT. Using reference TRBV29-1 and TRBJ1-1 for the parts outside the CDR3, the full variable domain is SAVISQKPSRDICQRGTSLTIQCQVDSQVTMMFWYRQQPGQSLTLIATANQGSEATYESGFVIDKFPISRPNLTFSTLTVSNMSPEDSSIYLCSVEARRSGKNTEAFFGQGTRLTVV.

V usage is TRBV5-1 and J usage is TRBJ2-2; TRBD1 agrees at 12 bases. CDR1 SGHRS and CDR2 YFSETQ come from the germline V gene. V was pared by 2 bases and J by 4 bases, with 9 bases of the junction left unmatched. There are 18 residues in the CDR3. The DNA of the CDR3 is TGCGCCAGCAGCTTCCCTCTGGGACAGGGGGCTCTCACCGGGGAGCTGTTTTTT. It specifies CASSFPLGQGALTGELFF.

This clonotype came up a few times. The chain couples TRBV5-1 to TRBJ1-5, with D perhaps TRBD1 (5 bases). The CDR3 consists of 16 residues. Germline assignment: CDR1 SGHRS and CDR2 YFSETQ. Trimming took 0 bases from V and 2 from J, leaving 12 bases between them. The CDR3 loop reads CASSLGDRGGNQPQHF. The CDR3 nucleotides read TGCGCCAGCAGCTTGGGGGACCGAGGGGGCAATCAGCCCCAGCATTTT.

This chain connects TRBV6-1 to TRBJ2-3; 15 bases fit TRBD2. The germline CDR1 and CDR2 sequences are MNHNS and SASEGT. After removal of 5 bases from V and 4 bases from J, the junction contained 7 bases not matched to a gene. CDR3 length equals 17 residues. The CDR3 DNA reads TGTGCCAGCAGTCTTTCCGGGACTAGCGGGAGGCCAGATACGCAGTATTTT. The encoded protein is CASSLSGTSGRPDTQYF.

This chain joins TRBV21-1 and TRBJ2-3; the DNA was not compared with TRBD1, the D call given in the table. TRBV21-1 is given as a pseudogene. The length of the CDR3 is 15 residues. The CDR3 DNA reads TGTGCCAGCAGCCATCGACAGGGCGGCACAGATACGCAGTATTTT. Protein product: CASSHRQGGTDTQYF.

This clonotype came up many times. This chain links TRBV12-3 or TRBV12-4 with TRBJ2-7; D gene unclear. The CDR3 is 11 amino acids. Trimming took off 5 bases at V and 5 bases at J, with 7 bases between the two ends. The CDR3 DNA sequence: TGTGCCAGCAGTCCCTCAGACGAGCAGTACTTC. Protein sequence: CASSPSDEQYF.

In its sample, this clonotype was seen a few times. The rearrangement joins TRBV9 to TRBJ2-2, with D possibly being TRBD1 (5 bases). V was shortened by 5 bases and J by 3 bases, with 14 bases between the two germline ends. Germline CDR1 is SGDLS and CDR2 is YYNGEE. The CDR3 runs 15 residues. CDR3: CASRPQGRDTGELFF. The CDR3 DNA reads TGTGCCAGCAGACCGCAGGGTAGGGACACCGGGGAGCTGTTTTTT.

At least ten counts were recorded for this clonotype. V usage is TRBV10-3 and J usage is TRBJ2-5; TRBD2 aligns across 10 bases. The CDR3 extends over 18 amino acids. J gave up 5 bases and V 0 bases, and 12 bases lay outside the gene matches. Germline V CDR1 and CDR2: ENHRY, SYGVKD. CDR3 amino acids: CAISESAGTSATRETQYF. The CDR3 DNA reads TGTGCCATCAGTGAGTCGGCGGGGACTAGCGCCACCCGCGAGACCCAGTACTTC.

This clonotype was seen at least ten times. This rearrangement joins TRBV12-3 or TRBV12-4 to TRBJ2-1; the match to TRBD2 covers 7 bases. Trimming took 5 bases from V and 1 from J; bases not matched to a gene: 8. This CDR3 has 16 residues. CDR3 sequence: CASSPIRDYSYNEQFF. For the CDR3, the DNA is TGTGCCAGCAGTCCCATCCGGGACTATTCCTACAATGAGCAGTTCTTC.

This clonotype was counted a few times. The chain employs TRBV6-2 or TRBV6-3 and TRBJ2-2, with a tentative D call TRBD2 (6 bases). The V and J ends lost 2 bases and 6 bases respectively, with 7 bases between them. This CDR3 has 13 amino acids. Germline V gene sequence: CDR1 MNHEY, CDR2 SVGEGT. This CDR3 reads CASSYPGAGELFF. In DNA form, the CDR3 reads TGTGCCAGCAGTTACCCGGGGGCCGGGGAGCTGTTTTTT.

This clonotype was found many times. CDR3 residues: CASSLVAGGSPSETQYF. The CDR3 nucleotides read TGTGCCAGCAGCTTAGTAGCGGGAGGGAGCCCTAGTGAGACCCAGTACTTC. This chain uses TRBV7-2 with TRBJ2-5, with TRBD2 matching over 11 bases. The germline V gene encodes CDR1 SGHTA and CDR2 FQGNSA. V lost 1 base and J lost 5; bases outside the gene matches: 9. The CDR3 loop spans 17 amino acids.